The TCR beta chain under discussion was sequenced for a study of response to subunit inactivated influenza vaccine. Study-wide results and caveats: It was suggested by the authors that few new T cells are recruited by each seasonal influenza vaccination.

A few counts support this clonotype. Its antigen is as yet unknown. Germline assignment: CDR1 SGHTA and CDR2 FQGTGA. The CDR3 totals 15 residues. The germline V and J ends were trimmed by 2 bases and 0 bases, with 10 bases remaining between them. TCRdb processed the RT-PCR reads anew with MiXCR; each CDR3 protein has one entry. The sample contains more than 450,000 distinct CDR3 sequences, 12% of which appear only once. V usage is TRBV7-3 and J usage is TRBJ1-1; D is unresolved. The specimen comprised PBMCs from blood, sampled on the day of vaccination. The clonotype originates from a man between 50 and 59 years old who received an inactivated influenza vaccine. This CDR3 reads CASSLCAFMNTEAFF. The CDR3, as DNA: TGTGCCAGCAGCTTATGTGCTTTCATGAACACTGAAGCTTTCTTT.